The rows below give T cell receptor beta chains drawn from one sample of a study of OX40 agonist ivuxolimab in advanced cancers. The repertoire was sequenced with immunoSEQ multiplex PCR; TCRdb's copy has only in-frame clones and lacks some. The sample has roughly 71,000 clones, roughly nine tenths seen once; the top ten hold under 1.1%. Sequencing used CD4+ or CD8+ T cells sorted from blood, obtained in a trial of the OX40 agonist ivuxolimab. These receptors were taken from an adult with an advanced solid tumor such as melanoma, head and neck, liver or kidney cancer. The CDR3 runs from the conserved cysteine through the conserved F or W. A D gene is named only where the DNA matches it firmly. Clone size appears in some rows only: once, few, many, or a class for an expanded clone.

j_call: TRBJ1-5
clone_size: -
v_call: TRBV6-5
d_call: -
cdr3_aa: CASSYSTRDQPQHF
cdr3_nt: TGTGCCAGCAGTTACAGTACCCGCGATCAGCCCCAGCATTTT

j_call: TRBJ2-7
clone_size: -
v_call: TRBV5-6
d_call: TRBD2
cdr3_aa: CASSLGGSSYEQYF
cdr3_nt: TGTGCCAGCAGTTTGGGAGGGAGCTCCTACGAGCAGTACTTC

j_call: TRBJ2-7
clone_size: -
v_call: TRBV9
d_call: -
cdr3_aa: CASSVAPATEQYF
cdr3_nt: TGTGCCAGCAGCGTAGCACCGGCCACCGAGCAGTACTTC

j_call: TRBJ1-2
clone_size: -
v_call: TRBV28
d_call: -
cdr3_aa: CASSRSTQGGYGYTF
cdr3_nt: TGTGCCAGCAGTCGCTCGACACAGGGAGGCTATGGCTACACCTTC

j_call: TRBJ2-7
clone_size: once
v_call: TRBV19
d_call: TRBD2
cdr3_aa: CASSFLLAGAYEQYF
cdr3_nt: TGTGCCAGTAGTTTCCTGCTAGCGGGGGCCTACGAGCAGTACTTC

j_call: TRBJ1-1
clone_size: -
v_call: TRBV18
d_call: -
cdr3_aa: CASSPGQDLTEAFF
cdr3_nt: TGTGCCAGCTCACCGGGGCAGGACTTAACTGAAGCTTTCTTT

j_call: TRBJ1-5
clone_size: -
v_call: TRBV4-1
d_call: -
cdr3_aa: CASSQRAGGNQPQHF
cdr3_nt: TGCGCCAGCAGCCAGAGGGCGGGAGGCAATCAGCCCCAGCATTTT

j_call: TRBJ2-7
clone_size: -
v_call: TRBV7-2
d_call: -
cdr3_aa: CASSAGSSSYEQYF
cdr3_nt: TGTGCCAGCAGCGCCGGGTCCAGCTCCTACGAGCAGTACTTC

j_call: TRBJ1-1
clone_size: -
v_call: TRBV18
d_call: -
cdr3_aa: CASSPRRAPDTEAFF
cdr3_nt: TGTGCCAGCTCACCACGGAGGGCCCCGGACACTGAAGCTTTCTTT

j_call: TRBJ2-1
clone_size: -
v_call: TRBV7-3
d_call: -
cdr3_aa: CASSFTGNEQFF
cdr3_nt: TGTGCCAGCAGCTTTACAGGCAATGAGCAGTTCTTC

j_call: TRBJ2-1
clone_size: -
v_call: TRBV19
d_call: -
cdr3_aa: CASSIGGVNNEQFF
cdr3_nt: TGTGCCAGTAGTATTGGCGGAGTAAACAATGAGCAGTTCTTC

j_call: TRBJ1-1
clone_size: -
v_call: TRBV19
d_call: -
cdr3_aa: CASSTQRDTEAFF
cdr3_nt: TGTGCCAGTAGTACACAACGGGACACTGAAGCTTTCTTT

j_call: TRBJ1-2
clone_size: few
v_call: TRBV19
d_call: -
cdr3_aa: CASSISSATRSGYTF
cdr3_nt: TGTGCCAGTAGTATATCTTCCGCCACGAGGAGTGGCTACACCTTC

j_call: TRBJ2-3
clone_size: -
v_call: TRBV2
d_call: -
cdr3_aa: CATGIAEGTDTQYF
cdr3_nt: TGTGCCACCGGGATTGCCGAGGGTACAGATACGCAGTATTTT

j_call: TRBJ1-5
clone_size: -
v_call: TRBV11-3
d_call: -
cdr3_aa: CASSLEPNQPQHF
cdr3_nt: TGTGCCAGCAGCTTAGAGCCCAATCAGCCCCAGCATTTT

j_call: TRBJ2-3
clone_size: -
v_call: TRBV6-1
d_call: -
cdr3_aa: CASSEAAMTDTQYF
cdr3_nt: TGTGCCAGCAGTGAAGCGGCAATGACAGATACGCAGTATTTT

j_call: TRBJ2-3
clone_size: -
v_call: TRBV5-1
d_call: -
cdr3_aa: CASSLRGSTDTQYF
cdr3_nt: TGCGCCAGCAGCTTACGCGGTAGCACAGATACGCAGTATTTT

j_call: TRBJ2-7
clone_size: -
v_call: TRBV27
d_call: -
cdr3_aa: CASSSLGGARGTYEQYF
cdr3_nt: TGTGCCAGCAGTTCGCTGGGGGGGGCCAGGGGAACCTACGAGCAGTACTTC

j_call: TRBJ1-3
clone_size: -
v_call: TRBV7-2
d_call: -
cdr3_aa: CASSPFRSSGNTIYF
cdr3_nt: TGTGCCAGCAGCCCTTTCAGGAGCTCTGGAAACACCATATATTTT

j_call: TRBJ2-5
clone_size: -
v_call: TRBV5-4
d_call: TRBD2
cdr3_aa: CASSVGLAGGETQYF
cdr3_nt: TGTGCCAGCAGCGTCGGACTAGCGGGGGGGGAGACCCAGTACTTC

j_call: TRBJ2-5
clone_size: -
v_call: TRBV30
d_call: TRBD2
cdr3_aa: CAWSDFSGGQETQYF
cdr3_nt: TGTGCCTGGAGTGATTTTAGCGGGGGGCAAGAGACCCAGTACTTC

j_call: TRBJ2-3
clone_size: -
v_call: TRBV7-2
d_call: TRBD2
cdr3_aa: CASSLVSGRAEQDTQYF
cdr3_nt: TGTGCCAGCAGCTTAGTATCTGGGAGGGCGGAGCAGGATACGCAGTATTTT

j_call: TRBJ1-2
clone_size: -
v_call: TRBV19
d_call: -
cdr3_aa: CASRDLRREQGDGYTF
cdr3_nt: TGTGCCAGTAGGGACCTGAGGAGAGAACAGGGTGACGGCTACACCTTC

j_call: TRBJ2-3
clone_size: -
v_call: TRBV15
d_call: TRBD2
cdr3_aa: CATSRKSGGRTDTQYF
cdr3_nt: TGTGCCACCAGCAGGAAAAGCGGGGGGCGCACAGATACGCAGTATTTT

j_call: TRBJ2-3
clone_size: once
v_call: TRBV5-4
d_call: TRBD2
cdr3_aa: CASSPSGGVVDTQYF
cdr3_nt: TGTGCCAGCAGCCCTAGCGGGGGGGTGGTAGATACGCAGTATTTT

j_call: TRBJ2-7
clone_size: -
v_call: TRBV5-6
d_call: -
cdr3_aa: CASSFSLGGSYEQYF
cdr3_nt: TGTGCCAGCAGCTTTAGCTTAGGGGGCTCCTACGAGCAGTACTTC

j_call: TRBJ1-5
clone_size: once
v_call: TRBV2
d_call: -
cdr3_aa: CASSAQDYQPQHF
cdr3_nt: TGTGCCAGCAGCGCCCAAGACTATCAGCCCCAGCATTTT

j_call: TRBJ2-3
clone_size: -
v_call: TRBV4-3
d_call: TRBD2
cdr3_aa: CASSQDQSGDHTDTQYF
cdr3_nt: TGCGCCAGCAGCCAAGATCAAAGCGGGGACCACACAGATACGCAGTATTTT

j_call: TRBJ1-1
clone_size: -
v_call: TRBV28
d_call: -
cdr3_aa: CASSYHNTEAFF
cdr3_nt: TGTGCCAGCAGCTATCACAACACTGAAGCTTTCTTT

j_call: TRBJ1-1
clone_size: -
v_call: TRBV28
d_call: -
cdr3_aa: CASSLNPEAFF
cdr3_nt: TGTGCCAGCAGTTTAAACCCTGAAGCTTTCTTT

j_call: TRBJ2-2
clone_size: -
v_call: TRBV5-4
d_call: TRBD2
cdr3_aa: CASSGLAGASGELFF
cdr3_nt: TGTGCCAGCAGTGGACTAGCGGGAGCTTCCGGGGAGCTGTTTTTT

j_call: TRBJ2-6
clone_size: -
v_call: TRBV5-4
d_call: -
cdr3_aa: CASSPGLRSGANVLTF
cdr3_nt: TGTGCCAGCAGTCCCGGACTGCGCTCTGGGGCCAACGTCCTGACTTTC

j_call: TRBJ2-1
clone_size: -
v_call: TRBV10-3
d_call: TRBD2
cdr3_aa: CAISPLPTWEGEQFF
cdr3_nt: TGTGCCATCAGTCCTTTACCAACCTGGGAGGGTGAGCAGTTCTTC

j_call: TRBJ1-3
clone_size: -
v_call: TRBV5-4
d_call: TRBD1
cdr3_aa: CASSLGQGNGNTIYF
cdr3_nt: TGTGCCAGCAGCTTGGGACAGGGGAATGGAAACACCATATATTTT

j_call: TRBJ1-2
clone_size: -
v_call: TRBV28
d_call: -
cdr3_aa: CASSLYETGNGYTF
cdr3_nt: TGTGCCAGCAGTCTGTACGAGACAGGAAATGGCTACACCTTC

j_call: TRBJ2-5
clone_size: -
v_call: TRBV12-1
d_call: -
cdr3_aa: CASSLVGEETQYF
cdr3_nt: TGTGCCAGCAGCTTGGTAGGAGAAGAGACCCAGTACTTC

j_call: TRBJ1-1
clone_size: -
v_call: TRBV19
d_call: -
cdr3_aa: CASSIVGGTGTTEAFF
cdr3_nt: TGTGCCAGTAGTATAGTAGGAGGAACAGGGACCACTGAAGCTTTCTTT

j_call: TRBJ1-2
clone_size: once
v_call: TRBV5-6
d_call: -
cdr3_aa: CASSLAGLGVANYGYTF
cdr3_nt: TGTGCCAGCAGCTTGGCCGGGTTAGGGGTCGCTAACTATGGCTACACCTTC

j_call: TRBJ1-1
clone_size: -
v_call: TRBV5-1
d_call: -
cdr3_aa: CASSLVPGNGAFF
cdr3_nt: TGCGCCAGCAGCTTGGTCCCGGGAAATGGAGCTTTCTTT

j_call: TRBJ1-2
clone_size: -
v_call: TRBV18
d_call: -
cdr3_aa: CASSPKGPGHHGYTF
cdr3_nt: TGTGCCAGCTCACCTAAGGGACCGGGACACCATGGCTACACCTTC

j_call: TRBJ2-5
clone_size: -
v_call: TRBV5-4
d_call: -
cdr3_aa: CASSLASSETQYF
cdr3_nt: TGTGCCAGCAGCTTGGCTAGTTCAGAGACCCAGTACTTC

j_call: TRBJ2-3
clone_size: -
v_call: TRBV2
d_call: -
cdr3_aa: CASSERGDTQYF
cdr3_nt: TGTGCCAGCAGTGAAAGGGGAGATACGCAGTATTTT

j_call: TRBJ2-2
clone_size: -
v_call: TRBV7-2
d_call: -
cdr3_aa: CASSLARGGHDTGELFF
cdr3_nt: TGTGCCAGCAGCTTAGCGAGGGGGGGTCATGACACCGGGGAGCTGTTTTTT

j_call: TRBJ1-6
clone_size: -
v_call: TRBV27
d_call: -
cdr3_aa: CATAGIDPLGSPLHF
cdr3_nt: TGTGCCACCGCAGGGATAGACCCCTTGGGATCACCCCTCCACTTT

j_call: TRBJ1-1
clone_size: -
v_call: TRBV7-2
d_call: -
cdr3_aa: CASERGGVNTEAFF
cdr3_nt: TGTGCCAGCGAAAGGGGAGGAGTGAACACTGAAGCTTTCTTT

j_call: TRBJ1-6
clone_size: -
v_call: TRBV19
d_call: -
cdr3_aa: CASSVGSYNSPLHF
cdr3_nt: TGTGCCAGTAGTGTGGGCTCCTATAATTCACCCCTCCACTTT

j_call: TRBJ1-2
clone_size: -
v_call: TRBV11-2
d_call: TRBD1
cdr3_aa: CASSLRSGQGLYGYTF
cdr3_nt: TGTGCCAGCAGCTTAAGATCCGGACAGGGACTCTATGGCTACACCTTC

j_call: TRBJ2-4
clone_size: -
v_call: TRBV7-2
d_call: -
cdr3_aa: CASSLDRAKNIQYF
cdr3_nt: TGTGCCAGCAGCTTAGATAGGGCCAAAAACATTCAGTACTTC

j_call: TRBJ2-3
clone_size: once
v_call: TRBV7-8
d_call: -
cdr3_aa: CASRYWGDTQYF
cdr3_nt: TGTGCCAGCAGATATTGGGGAGATACGCAGTATTTT

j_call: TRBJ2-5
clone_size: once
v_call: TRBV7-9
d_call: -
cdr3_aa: CASSSRGRETQYF
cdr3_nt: TGTGCCAGCAGCTCGCGGGGTCGGGAGACCCAGTACTTC

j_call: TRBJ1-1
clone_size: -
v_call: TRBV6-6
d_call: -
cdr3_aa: CASSYLRGSLEAFF
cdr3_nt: TGTGCCAGCAGTTACTTGAGGGGATCACTGGAAGCTTTCTTT

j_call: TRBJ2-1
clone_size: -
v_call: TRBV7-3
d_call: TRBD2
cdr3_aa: CASSLSGGGRGYNEQFF
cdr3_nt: TGTGCCAGCAGCTTATCGGGGGGAGGCAGAGGGTACAATGAGCAGTTCTTC

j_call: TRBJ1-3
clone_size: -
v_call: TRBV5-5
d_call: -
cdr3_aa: CASSLASPGSGNTIYF
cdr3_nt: TGTGCCAGCAGCTTGGCATCTCCGGGCTCTGGAAACACCATATATTTT